The 10 T cell receptor beta chains listed next were all sequenced from one sample in a study of monozygotic twins with inflammatory bowel disease. Following a re-call of the 5' RACE reads, TCRdb has one entry per CDR3 protein and lacks DNA. Seen in this sample are some 150,000 distinct CDR3 sequences; the ten most common clones hold 2% to 2.5%. Sequencing was done on a sample of blood. These receptors originate from a human donor with ulcerative colitis or Crohn's disease, or a healthy co-twin of an affected twin (not recorded which).

The chain joins TRBV5-6 to TRBJ1-6. This CDR3 is built from 16 residues. The germline V gene has CDR1 SGHDT and CDR2 YYEEEE. This CDR3 reads CASSLYFMSYNSPLHF.

The chain has TRBV7-2 and TRBJ2-5; TCRdb lists TRBD2, though no DNA is available to test this call. The CDR3 contains 13 residues. The germline V gene has CDR1 SGHTA and CDR2 FQGNSA. This CDR3 is CASAMREGGTQYF.

This chain connects TRBV20-1 to TRBJ2-3; TCRdb's D gene call, TRBD2, goes unchecked for lack of DNA. The CDR3 runs 15 residues. Looked up from germline, CDR1 is DFQATT and CDR2 is SNEGSKA (reference sequence). CDR3 residues: CSARPGLAKSDTQYF.

V and J are TRBV4-2 and TRBJ2-1; TCRdb gives TRBD2 as the D gene, but with no DNA this cannot be confirmed. The V gene's germline CDR1 is LGHNA and CDR2 YNFKEQ. This CDR3 comprises 17 residues. The CDR3 region is CASSQVSSGRTRNEQFF.

The rearrangement links TRBV28 to TRBJ1-4; TCRdb indicates TRBD1, and absent DNA this call remains unverified. The germline V gene has CDR1 MDHEN and CDR2 SYDVKM. The CDR3 length is 16 residues. The CDR3 loop is CASSLPLGAGSEKLFF.

The V gene is TRBV7-8, the J gene TRBJ2-7; TCRdb's D call, TRBD2, is unchecked because there is no DNA. The germline CDR1 and CDR2 sequences are SGHVS and FQNEAQ. The CDR3 is 15 residues long. The CDR3 protein is CASSIQGLSGDEQYF. The complete variable domain, with remaining parts taken from reference TRBV7-8 and TRBJ2-7, reads GAGVSQSPRYKVAKRGQDVALRCDPISGHVSLFWYQQALGQGPEFLTYFQNEAQLDKSGLPSDRFFAERPEGSVSTLKIQRTQQEDSAVYLCASSIQGLSGDEQYFGPGTRLTVT.

This chain links TRBV7-9 with TRBJ2-7. Per the germline V gene, CDR1 is SEHNR and CDR2 is FQNEAQ (reference sequence). The CDR3 totals 15 residues. CDR3 residues: CASSFPSQGPYEQYF.

The chain combines TRBV29-1 with TRBJ2-3; absent DNA, TCRdb's TRBD2 call cannot be checked. Germline values: CDR1 SQVTM, CDR2 ANQGSEA. This CDR3 is built from 14 residues. CDR3 residues: CSVVGATYTDTQYF.

This CDR3 is CASSLRDTNYEQYF. The chain combines TRBV27 with TRBJ2-7; absent DNA, TCRdb's TRBD1 call cannot be checked. Per the germline V gene, CDR1 is MNHEY and CDR2 is SMNVEV (reference sequence). This CDR3 region has 14 residues.

This chain's CDR3 is CATSDLTGGGYTF. The V call is TRBV24-1, the J call TRBJ1-2. Per the germline V gene, CDR1 is KGHDR and CDR2 is SFDVKD. The CDR3 sequence is 13 residues long.